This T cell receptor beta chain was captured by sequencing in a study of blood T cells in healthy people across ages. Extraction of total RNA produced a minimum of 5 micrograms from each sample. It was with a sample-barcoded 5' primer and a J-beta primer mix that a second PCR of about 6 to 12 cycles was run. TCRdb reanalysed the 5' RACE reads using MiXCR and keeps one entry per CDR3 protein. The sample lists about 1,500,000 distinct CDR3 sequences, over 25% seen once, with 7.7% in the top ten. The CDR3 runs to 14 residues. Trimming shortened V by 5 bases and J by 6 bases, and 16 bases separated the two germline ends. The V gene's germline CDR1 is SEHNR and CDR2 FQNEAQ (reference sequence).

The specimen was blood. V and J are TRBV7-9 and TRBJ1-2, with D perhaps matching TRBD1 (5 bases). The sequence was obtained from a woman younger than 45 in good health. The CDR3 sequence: CASSRLREPHGYTF. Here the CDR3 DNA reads TGTGCCAGCAGCCGTCTCAGGGAGCCCCATGGCTACACCTTC.